The sequence of this T cell receptor (beta chain) was determined in a study of radiation and T cells in renal cell carcinoma. Time point defined: blood 2 weeks post-SBRT. Treatment reported: 15 Gy SBRT to primary tumor, nephrectomy 4 weeks later. On this clone itself: Antigen: not known.

This CDR3 comprises 13 residues. Germline V CDR1 and CDR2: SGHTS, YDEGEE. V lost 3 bases, J lost 2 bases, and 9 bases lay in between. Sequencing was performed with immunoSEQ multiplex PCR; in TCRdb, only in-frame clones are kept and a portion is missing. Of under 150,000 clones in the sample, 81% were seen once. Findings of the study overall: No pretreatment tumor biopsies were available for baseline clonotypes.

Material: blood, obtained from a patient whose treatment included radiotherapy and nephrectomy. V is TRBV5-8 and J is TRBJ2-7; D not certain. The clonotype was recovered from an older woman with renal cell carcinoma. The CDR3 reads CASSSASPYEQYF. The CDR3 DNA follows: TGTGCCAGCAGCTCGGCGTCTCCCTACGAGCAGTACTTC.